This T cell receptor (beta chain) appears in the sequencing data of a study of regulatory T cells in long-lasting Graves disease. Study-level points and caveats: Limited samples may have lowered accuracy.

The V and J ends lost 0 bases and 4 bases respectively, with 7 bases between them. Germline CDR1 KGHSY, CDR2 FQNENV. The CDR3 runs 14 residues. Turning to this clonotype: Its target is not known.

Time point denoted: newly diagnosed GD, antithyroid drugs for less than 3 months. The TCR library used RNA extracted from PBMCs. TCR beta libraries were built with iRepertoire HTBI primers and Arm-PCR of CDR3 regions. MiXCR was run by TCRdb on the multiplex PCR reads, yielding one entry per CDR3 protein. The data hold 320,000 or so distinct CDR3 sequences, with about 18% observed a single time. Here the sequenced sample was peripheral blood mononuclear cells (PBMCs), taken at new diagnosis, from a patient treated with antithyroid drugs. The TCR sequence derives from a female donor with Graves disease. The rearrangement links TRBV16 to TRBJ2-1, with D possibly being TRBD1 (6 bases). This chain's CDR3 is CASSQSTGYNEQFF. The DNA for the CDR3 is TGTGCCAGCAGCCAATCAACAGGGTACAATGAGCAGTTCTTC.